These T cell receptor beta chains were read from a single sample in a study of regulatory T cells in long-lasting Graves disease. TCRdb itself ran the multiplex PCR reads through MiXCR, one entry per CDR3 protein. The sample records a few hundred thousand distinct CDR3 sequences, about 10% being singletons. This sample was shared with a second study, whose subject was T cells in Graves' hyperthyroidism and ophthalmopathy.

This specimen consisted of peripheral blood mononuclear cells (PBMCs), obtained at new diagnosis, from a patient treated with antithyroid drugs. Receptors were obtained from a woman under 30 with Graves disease. Each CDR3 is given with its conserved first and last residue. Each record gives: V gene, D gene, clone size, J gene, CDR3 DNA, CDR3 protein. A D gene is named only where the DNA matches it firmly. Only part of the rows carry a size: once, few, many, or a class if the clone is expanded.

V gene: TRBV2; D gene: .; clone size: many; J gene: TRBJ1-5; CDR3 DNA: TGTGCCAGCAGCCGGGACAGCAATCAGCCCCAGCATTTT; CDR3 protein: CASSRDSNQPQHF
V gene: TRBV20-1; D gene: TRBD1; clone size: few; J gene: TRBJ2-7; CDR3 DNA: TGCAGTGCTAGAGTCCCGGGACAGGGAGACGAGCAGTACTTC; CDR3 protein: CSARVPGQGDEQYF
V gene: TRBV15; D gene: TRBD2; clone size: many; J gene: TRBJ2-1; CDR3 DNA: TGTGCCACCCAAATAGCGGGGTCCTACAATGAGCAGTTCTTC; CDR3 protein: CATQIAGSYNEQFF
V gene: TRBV20-1; D gene: TRBD1; clone size: .; J gene: TRBJ2-1; CDR3 DNA: TGCAGGACAGGGACAGGGGGCGGGAATGAGCAGTTCTTC; CDR3 protein: CRTGTGGGNEQFF
V gene: TRBV9; D gene: TRBD2; clone size: .; J gene: TRBJ2-5; CDR3 DNA: TGTGCCAGCAGCGCGAGCGGGGCCCTTAAAGAGACCCAGTACTTC; CDR3 protein: CASSASGALKETQYF
V gene: TRBV4-3; D gene: .; clone size: .; J gene: TRBJ1-4; CDR3 DNA: TGCGCCAGCAGCCAAAGACAGGCCCTTAATGAAAAACTGTTTTTT; CDR3 protein: CASSQRQALNEKLFF
V gene: TRBV3-1; D gene: .; clone size: many; J gene: TRBJ2-1; CDR3 DNA: TGTGCCAGCAGCCGTGGACCGCCGGGTGAGCAGTTCTTC; CDR3 protein: CASSRGPPGEQFF
V gene: TRBV2; D gene: TRBD2; clone size: many; J gene: TRBJ2-5; CDR3 DNA: TGTGCCAGGGGGGGACTAGCGGCCCGAGAGACCCAGTACTTC; CDR3 protein: CARGGLAARETQYF
V gene: TRBV5-5; D gene: TRBD1; clone size: .; J gene: TRBJ1-2; CDR3 DNA: TGTGCCAGCAGCCTGGGGCAGGGGGTGGAGTATGGCTACACCTTC; CDR3 protein: CASSLGQGVEYGYTF
V gene: TRBV29-1; D gene: .; clone size: .; J gene: TRBJ2-4; CDR3 DNA: TGCAGCGTTGAAAGCGCGGCCAAAAACATTCAGTACTTC; CDR3 protein: CSVESAAKNIQYF
V gene: TRBV12-3/TRBV12-4; D gene: .; clone size: .; J gene: TRBJ2-5; CDR3 DNA: TGTGCCAGCAGTCCCGGGACGTTAGAGACCCAGTACTTC; CDR3 protein: CASSPGTLETQYF
V gene: TRBV12-3/TRBV12-4; D gene: .; clone size: many; J gene: TRBJ1-6; CDR3 DNA: TGTGCCAGCAGTTACATTCACTATAATTCACCCCTCCACTTT; CDR3 protein: CASSYIHYNSPLHF
V gene: TRBV11-3; D gene: .; clone size: many; J gene: TRBJ2-6; CDR3 DNA: TGTGCCAGCAGACCCGGGGGCTCTGGGGCCAACGTCCTGACTTTC; CDR3 protein: CASRPGGSGANVLTF
V gene: TRBV13; D gene: .; clone size: many; J gene: TRBJ1-1; CDR3 DNA: TGTGCCAGCAGCGGGCCCCCTGAGGGGAACACTGAAGCTTTCTTT; CDR3 protein: CASSGPPEGNTEAFF
V gene: TRBV15; D gene: .; clone size: many; J gene: TRBJ2-3; CDR3 DNA: TGTGCCACCAGCAGAGCCCGGGAAGCGGGTACGCAGTATTTT; CDR3 protein: CATSRAREAGTQYF
V gene: TRBV11-3; D gene: .; clone size: many; J gene: TRBJ1-6; CDR3 DNA: TGTGCCAGCAGCCCAGGGGTGAACTCACCCCTCCACTTT; CDR3 protein: CASSPGVNSPLHF
V gene: TRBV3-1; D gene: TRBD1; clone size: many; J gene: TRBJ2-5; CDR3 DNA: TGTGCCAGCACCCCGGGGAGACAGGGTCAAGAGACCCAGTACTTC; CDR3 protein: CASTPGRQGQETQYF